This TCR beta chain was sequenced in a study of T cells in localized non-small cell lung cancer. This table comes from immunoSEQ multiplex PCR, and its TCRdb copy is limited to in-frame clones, with some not included. Here the sample spans roughly 35,000 clones, over 75% being singletons. The CDR3 has 15 residues. The germline V gene encodes CDR1 GTSNPN and CDR2 SVGIG (reference sequence). J lost 5 bases, V lost 3 bases, and 8 bases had no gene match. Details on this clone: Its target is unknown.

Overall study results and limits: Researchers found a median around 58 of the top 100 tumor clones in adjacent lung. Peak T cell clonality was found in uninvolved adjacent lung, exceeding tumor.

The chain combines TRBV30 with TRBJ2-5; TRBD1 aligns across 11 bases. Sample: peripheral blood, taken before any cancer treatment. The sequence was obtained from a woman aged 40-69 years with stage I lung adenocarcinoma. CDR3 DNA: TGTGCCTGGAGGGGCGGGACAGGGGGGTGGGAGACCCAGTACTTC. It yields the protein CAWRGGTGGWETQYF.